This entry lists 18 T cell receptor beta chains sequenced from one sample in a study of blood T cell repertoires in COVID-19. Assay used: immunoSEQ multiplex PCR; TCRdb lists only in-frame clones, some missing. The sample comprises 200,000 to 300,000 clones, 75% to 90% of which are singletons, and roughly 3.9% rests with the top ten. The sample was peripheral blood. The receptors shown here come from a middle-aged woman with acute or convalescent COVID-19.

Comments on this clone: Distinct nucleotide sequences in the sample also encode this CDR3. This chain links TRBV24-1 with TRBJ1-1, with D maybe TRBD1 (6 bases). This CDR3 is 13 amino acids long. Between the trimmed V and J ends, which lost 3 bases and 4 bases, there was a span of 8 bases. CDR1 is KGHDR and CDR2 is SFDVKD in the germline V gene. CDR3 in DNA: TGTGCCACCAGTGATCCCAGGGGCACTGAAGCTTTCTTT. Encoded protein: CATSDPRGTEAFF.

Many counts were recorded for this clone. The chain is built from TRBV5-1 and TRBJ1-5; TRBD1 is a possible D gene (5 bases). Germline V gives CDR1 SGHRS, CDR2 YFSETQ. V lost 4 bases and J 1 base, leaving 15 bases between the germline ends. This CDR3 region has 16 residues. CDR3 DNA sequence: TGCGCCAGCAGCCTTGGCCAGGGCATAAGCAATCAGCCCCAGCATTTT. Its protein is CASSLGQGISNQPQHF. The full variable domain, rest sourced from reference TRBV5-1 and TRBJ1-5, is KAGVTQTPRYLIKTRGQQVTLSCSPISGHRSVSWYQQTPGQGLQFLFEYFSETQRNKGNFPGRFSGRQFSNSRSEMNVSTLELGDSALYLCASSLGQGISNQPQHFGDGTRLSIL.

The V call is TRBV27, the J call TRBJ2-3; 7 bases are a match to TRBD2. The CDR3 is 15 amino acids. From germline, CDR1 is MNHEY and CDR2 SMNVEV (reference sequence). V was clipped by 2 bases and J by 6 bases; unmatched bases: 8. This chain's CDR3 is CASSLVGGSGDTQYF. The CDR3 DNA is TGTGCCAGCAGTTTAGTGGGAGGGTCAGGGGATACGCAGTATTTT.

The chain recombines TRBV30 with TRBJ1-2; unclear D gene. This CDR3 is built from 13 residues. Trimming removed 2 bases from V and 4 bases from J, with 11 bases in between. Germline assignment: CDR1 GTSNPN and CDR2 SVGIG (reference sequence). In nucleotides, the CDR3 is TGTGCCTGGAGTCCTAGACTGATCTATGGCTACACCTTC. Amino acids: CAWSPRLIYGYTF.

J is TRBJ2-5 and V is TRBV6-4, with a tentative D call TRBD2 (6 bases). Deletions cut 3 bases from V and 5 bases from J, with 10 bases between. Germline lookup yields CDR1 MRHNA and CDR2 SNTAGT. CDR3 length: 13 residues. CDR3 DNA: TGTGCCAGCAGTGAGGGGAGCGGGGAGACCCAGTACTTC. The encoded protein is CASSEGSGETQYF.

V is TRBV6-5 and J is TRBJ2-3; the D gene is possibly TRBD1 (5 bases). The V end lost 2 bases, the J end lost 9 bases, and 9 bases lay between the germline ends. From germline, CDR1 is MNHEY and CDR2 SVGAGI. The CDR3 extends over 12 amino acids. CDR3 DNA: TGTGCCAGCAGTTACGGGGCAGGAACGCAGTATTTT. It encodes CASSYGAGTQYF.

This chain links TRBV9 with TRBJ1-2; 7 positions agree with TRBD1. This CDR3 is 16 amino acids long. The germline CDR1 and CDR2 sequences are SGDLS and YYNGEE. Germline trimming cut 6 bases from V and 4 bases from J; bases unmatched to any gene: 15. The CDR3 DNA is TGTGCCAGCAAAAGGGGGCTGCCTTACCAATCCTATGGCTACACCTTC. It encodes CASKRGLPYQSYGYTF.

The chain combines TRBV13 with TRBJ1-2; 11 bases fit TRBD1. The V segment lost 0 bases and the J segment 4 bases; nucleotides outside the gene matches: 10. Germline values: CDR1 PRHDT, CDR2 FYEKMQ (reference sequence). The CDR3 has 18 amino acids. For the CDR3, the DNA is TGTGCCAGCAGCTTAGGGGCCTCCGGGACAGGGGGTCGCTATGGCTACACCTTC. Its protein is CASSLGASGTGGRYGYTF. The full variable domain, completed using reference TRBV13 and TRBJ1-2, is AAGVIQSPRHLIKEKRETATLKCYPIPRHDTVYWYQQGPGQDPQFLISFYEKMQSDKGSIPDRFSAQQFSDYHSELNMSSLELGDSALYFCASSLGASGTGGRYGYTFGSGTRLTVV.

This rearrangement joins TRBV6-4 to TRBJ1-2; no clear D. Germline V gene sequence: CDR1 MRHNA, CDR2 SNTAGT. This CDR3 is 15 amino acids long. V was cut by 5 bases and J by 3 bases, with 16 bases left in between. This CDR3 reads CASSPEREAHYGYTF. In DNA form, the CDR3 reads TGTGCCAGCAGTCCCGAGAGGGAAGCGCACTATGGCTACACCTTC.

The rearrangement joins TRBV12-3 or TRBV12-4 to TRBJ2-1; 10 bases match TRBD1. With 10 bases clipped from V and 4 bases from J, the junction kept 4 bases outside the gene matches. The CDR3 is 13 amino acids. The CDR3 coding sequence is TGTGCCACGGACAGGGGGTTATACAATGAGCAGTTCTTC. This gives the protein CATDRGLYNEQFF.

This rearrangement joins TRBV3-1 (or the pseudogene TRBV3-2) to TRBJ1-2; 9 bases fit TRBD1. V trimming: 4 bases; J trimming: 4 bases; junction bases outside the gene matches: 7. The CDR3 has 15 residues. The germline CDR1 and CDR2 sequences are LGHDT and YNNKEL (reference sequence). The CDR3 loop reads CASSPWDRETYGYTF. CDR3 nucleotide sequence: TGTGCCAGCAGCCCGTGGGACAGGGAGACCTATGGCTACACCTTC.

The chain combines TRBV20-1 with TRBJ2-7; possibly TRBD1 for D (6 bases). Germline lookup yields CDR1 DFQATT and CDR2 SNEGSKA (reference sequence). The ends were cut back, 3 bases at V and 7 bases at J, with 16 bases in the middle. The CDR3 has 13 residues. CDR3 DNA: TGCAGTGCTAGTAGGACAGCTCGGGGAGAGCAGTACGTC. It yields the protein CSASRTARGEQYV.

J is TRBJ2-2 and V is TRBV4-1; D possibly corresponds to TRBD2 (5 bases). This CDR3 has 15 residues. The germline gives CDR1 MGHRA, CDR2 YSYEKL. Trimming stripped 8 bases from V and 5 bases from J, with 18 bases between. The CDR3, as DNA: TGCGCCAGCCACGAGGTAGGGAGAGGAACCGGGGAGCTGTTTTTT. Its protein is CASHEVGRGTGELFF.

With respect to this clone: The same CDR3 can be traced to other DNA sequences in this sample. CDR3 nucleotides: TGTGCCAGCAGCCTGACGGGGACAGAAGCTTTCTTT. Translating it yields CASSLTGTEAFF. The J gene is TRBJ1-1, the V gene TRBV7-9; maybe TRBD1 (6 bases). Between the trimmed V and J ends, which lost 5 bases and 8 bases, there was a span of 12 bases. The CDR3 spans 12 residues. Germline values: CDR1 SEHNR, CDR2 FQNEAQ (reference sequence).

The rearrangement links TRBV2 to TRBJ2-3, with 9 bases fitting TRBD2. CDR1 and CDR2 (germline): SNHLY, FYNNEI. The trim removed 4 bases at V and 2 bases at J, leaving 7 bases unmatched. The CDR3 totals 16 residues. The CDR3 sequence is CASSGLASGATDTQYF. In DNA, the CDR3 is TGTGCCAGCAGTGGGCTAGCTAGCGGGGCCACAGATACGCAGTATTTT.

The chain is built from TRBV7-8 and TRBJ1-2, with D unclear. The CDR3 covers 16 residues. V was shortened by 2 bases and J by 1 base, with 14 bases between the two germline ends. The germline V gene has CDR1 SGHVS and CDR2 FQNEAQ. CDR3 loop: CASSLKRDTLNYGYTF. CDR3 DNA sequence: TGTGCCAGCAGCTTAAAAAGAGACACCCTTAACTATGGCTACACCTTC.

The rearrangement uses TRBV7-2 and TRBJ1-1, with TRBD1 matching over 8 bases. Unmatched junction bases numbered 11, after V lost 3 bases and J lost 8 bases. Germline CDR1 is SGHTA and CDR2 is FQGNSA. The CDR3 spans 15 residues. CDR3: CASSFQAGGLVEAFF. CDR3 DNA sequence: TGTGCCAGCAGCTTTCAAGCAGGGGGCCTCGTCGAAGCTTTCTTT.

This rearrangement joins TRBV11-2 to TRBJ1-3; D call uncertain. The germline V gene encodes CDR1 SGHAT and CDR2 FQNNGV. This CDR3 has 15 residues. V lost 1 base to trimming and J lost 0 bases, with 7 bases between them. The CDR3 nucleotides read TGTGCCAGCAGCTTAGCACCTATCTCTGGAAACACCATATATTTT. This gives the protein CASSLAPISGNTIYF.